The clone carrying this TCR beta chain was seen a single time. This record comes from a study of cytomegalovirus exposure and HLA in healthy donors. PCR was performed using 60 Vbeta and 13 Jbeta primers. The repertoire was sequenced with immunoSEQ multiplex PCR; TCRdb's copy has only in-frame clones and lacks some. Among around 110,000 clones, 60% to 85% were seen once, and the ten largest hold over 1.5%. CDR3 length: 15 amino acids. Trimming at V came to 2 bases and at J to 4 bases, leaving 6 bases not matched to a gene. CDR1 is MNHNS and CDR2 is SASEGT in the germline V gene. V and J are TRBV6-1 and TRBJ2-3, with 7 bases identical to TRBD2. Source material: PBMCs. The TCR originated in a woman between 18 and 29 years old in good health and CMV-seronegative. The CDR3 DNA reads TGTGCCAGCAGTGAACGTTGGGGGGGAGCAGATACGCAGTATTTT. It translates to CASSERWGGADTQYF.